One TCR beta chain is described in this entry. Its specificity is unknown. This sample includes further DNA sequences coding for the same CDR3. These data come from a study of shared clonotypes between healthy human individuals. Study-wide results and caveats: Naive subsets tended to show greater estimated richness than memory subsets. Donor scarcity curtailed the genetic and exposure-history diversity represented herein.

The CDR3 has 13 amino acids. Trimming took 3 bases from V and 4 from J, leaving 7 bases between them. Germline CDR1 reads MDHEN; CDR2 reads SYDVKM. Libraries were prepared by immunoSEQ multiplex PCR; TCRdb keeps only in-frame clonotypes and omits some of them. The repertoire has hundreds of thousands of clones, roughly 70% of them found once; the top ten carry under 2%. The chain uses TRBV28 and TRBJ1-5; D ambiguous. The sequence was obtained from a woman under 40 in good health. Source material: memory CD4+ T cells sorted from blood. Subset noted: CD45RA-negative fraction. The CDR3 is CASSFYSNQPQHF. The CDR3 region has the DNA TGTGCCAGCAGTTTTTATAGTAATCAGCCCCAGCATTTT.